This is a list of T cell receptor beta chains from one sample in a study of T cell responses to AZD1222 COVID-19 vaccine. Data came from immunoSEQ multiplex PCR; TCRdb stores just in-frame clones and leaves some out. The sample includes more than 95,000 clones, 80% to 90% of them seen just once. Sample: peripheral blood, taken on day 0 of AZD1222 vaccination. These TCRs come from an adult in good health. Both conserved end residues are part of each CDR3. Fields, in order: J gene, clone size, V gene, D gene, CDR3 protein, CDR3 DNA. D genes are given only for firm matches. The size entry is marked missing in some rows and otherwise reads once, few, many or a size class.

J: TRBJ1-1
size: -
V: TRBV6-1
D: -
CDR3: CASSEAWRNTEAFF
DNA: TGTGCCAGCAGTGAAGCGTGGAGGAACACTGAAGCTTTCTTT

J: TRBJ2-1
size: -
V: TRBV19
D: TRBD1
CDR3: CASRHSPGQGANEQFF
DNA: TGTGCCAGTAGACATTCCCCGGGACAGGGGGCCAATGAGCAGTTCTTC

J: TRBJ2-1
size: -
V: TRBV7-9
D: TRBD2
CDR3: CASRLTGGSSYNEQFF
DNA: TGTGCCAGCAGGCTAACCGGGGGGAGCTCCTACAATGAGCAGTTCTTC

J: TRBJ2-7
size: -
V: TRBV5-4
D: -
CDR3: CASSFSGDTYEQYF
DNA: TGTGCCAGCAGCTTCTCCGGTGACACCTACGAGCAGTACTTC

J: TRBJ1-1
size: -
V: TRBV2
D: -
CDR3: CASSEWELNTEAFF
DNA: TGTGCCAGCAGTGAATGGGAGTTGAACACTGAAGCTTTCTTT

J: TRBJ2-7
size: few
V: TRBV29-1
D: TRBD2
CDR3: CSVSPWGGTYEQYF
DNA: TGCAGCGTTTCCCCTTGGGGGGGGACCTACGAGCAGTACTTC

J: TRBJ2-2
size: once
V: TRBV24-1
D: TRBD2
CDR3: CATSGWREAQNTGELFF
DNA: TGTGCCACCTCAGGATGGCGGGAGGCTCAGAACACCGGGGAGCTGTTTTTT

J: TRBJ1-1
size: -
V: TRBV18
D: -
CDR3: CASSPEGGTEAFF
DNA: TGTGCCAGCTCCCCGGAAGGGGGCACTGAAGCTTTCTTT

J: TRBJ2-7
size: -
V: TRBV7-9
D: -
CDR3: CASSWESYSYEQYF
DNA: TGTGCCAGCAGCTGGGAGTCCTACTCCTACGAGCAGTACTTC

J: TRBJ1-1
size: -
V: TRBV9
D: TRBD1
CDR3: CASSALTGGGEAFF
DNA: TGTGCCAGCAGCGCCTTGACAGGGGGTGGTGAAGCTTTCTTT

J: TRBJ2-3
size: -
V: TRBV27
D: -
CDR3: CASSHTDTQYF
DNA: TGTGCCAGCAGTCACACAGATACGCAGTATTTT

J: TRBJ1-2
size: few
V: TRBV19
D: -
CDR3: CASSSGVYYGYTF
DNA: TGTGCCAGTAGTTCCGGGGTTTACTATGGCTACACCTTC

J: TRBJ1-4
size: -
V: TRBV19
D: -
CDR3: CATQGRADEKLFF
DNA: TGTGCCACCCAGGGCAGGGCTGATGAAAAACTGTTTTTT

J: TRBJ1-1
size: -
V: TRBV28
D: TRBD1
CDR3: CASSFSGGPTEAFF
DNA: TGTGCCAGCAGTTTTTCAGGGGGCCCCACTGAAGCTTTCTTT

J: TRBJ1-2
size: -
V: TRBV27
D: -
CDR3: CASSLSPIVNYGYTF
DNA: TGTGCCAGCAGTTTATCACCCATTGTTAACTATGGCTACACCTTC

J: TRBJ2-2
size: -
V: TRBV30
D: -
CDR3: CAWSPDTGELFF
DNA: TGTGCCTGGAGTCCGGACACCGGGGAGCTGTTTTTT

J: TRBJ2-7
size: -
V: TRBV6-4
D: -
CDR3: CASSFTYGTSDEQYF
DNA: TGTGCCAGCAGTTTCACCTACGGGACATCCGACGAGCAGTACTTC

J: TRBJ1-4
size: -
V: TRBV2
D: -
CDR3: CASSARVSNEKLFF
DNA: TGTGCCAGCAGTGCCAGGGTCTCGAATGAAAAACTGTTTTTT

J: TRBJ2-1
size: -
V: TRBV5-1
D: TRBD2
CDR3: CASSLGLLAGHNEQFF
DNA: TGCGCCAGCAGCTTGGGTCTCCTAGCGGGCCACAATGAGCAGTTCTTC

J: TRBJ1-2
size: -
V: TRBV3-1/TRBV3-2
D: -
CDR3: CASSQESGFYGYTF
DNA: TGTGCCAGCAGCCAAGAAAGCGGATTCTATGGCTACACCTTC

J: TRBJ1-2
size: -
V: TRBV20-1
D: -
CDR3: CSVLIATSYTF
DNA: TGCAGTGTTCTCATAGCGACTAGCTACACCTTC

J: TRBJ2-7
size: -
V: TRBV12-5
D: -
CDR3: CASGPLSYEQYF
DNA: TGTGCTAGTGGTCCCCTCTCCTACGAGCAGTACTTC

J: TRBJ2-7
size: -
V: TRBV4-1
D: -
CDR3: CASSQDGRESYYEQYF
DNA: TGCGCCAGCAGCCAAGATGGCCGGGAGTCGTACTACGAGCAGTACTTC

J: TRBJ2-1
size: -
V: TRBV10-3
D: TRBD1
CDR3: CAIGQGVSNEQFF
DNA: TGTGCCATCGGGCAGGGGGTAAGCAATGAGCAGTTCTTC

J: TRBJ2-7
size: -
V: TRBV6-5
D: -
CDR3: CASSYSWGRPEQYF
DNA: TGTGCCAGCAGTTACTCGTGGGGCAGGCCCGAGCAGTACTTC

J: TRBJ2-3
size: -
V: TRBV7-3
D: TRBD2
CDR3: CASSFSGRSGDTQYF
DNA: TGTGCCAGCAGCTTTAGCGGGAGGAGTGGAGATACGCAGTATTTT

J: TRBJ2-1
size: -
V: TRBV9
D: -
CDR3: CASSVGSERTYNEQFF
DNA: TGTGCCAGCAGCGTAGGTTCGGAGCGCACCTACAATGAGCAGTTCTTC

J: TRBJ1-3
size: -
V: TRBV6-5
D: -
CDR3: CASSYSGVSGNTIYF
DNA: TGTGCCAGCAGTTACTCGGGTGTCTCTGGAAACACCATATATTTT

J: TRBJ2-7
size: -
V: TRBV4-1
D: TRBD2
CDR3: CASSQPAGFSYEQYF
DNA: TGCGCCAGCAGCCAACCAGCGGGATTTTCCTACGAGCAGTACTTC

J: TRBJ2-1
size: -
V: TRBV7-3
D: TRBD2
CDR3: CASSLSSTSARNEQFF
DNA: TGTGCCAGCAGCTTAAGTTCGACTAGCGCTCGGAATGAGCAGTTCTTC

J: TRBJ1-2
size: once
V: TRBV6-5
D: -
CDR3: CASGQGVNYGYTF
DNA: TGTGCCAGCGGGCAAGGGGTTAACTATGGCTACACCTTC

J: TRBJ1-3
size: -
V: TRBV19
D: -
CDR3: CASKSRQAGGNTIYF
DNA: TGTGCCAGTAAATCCCGGCAGGCAGGTGGAAACACCATATATTTT

J: TRBJ2-3
size: -
V: TRBV7-6
D: TRBD2
CDR3: CASSLELAGGVDTQYF
DNA: TGTGCCAGCAGCTTAGAGCTAGCGGGAGGGGTAGATACGCAGTATTTT

J: TRBJ2-1
size: -
V: TRBV19
D: TRBD1
CDR3: CASSNRDSTNEQFF
DNA: TGTGCCAGTAGTAACCGGGACAGTACCAATGAGCAGTTCTTC

J: TRBJ1-3
size: once
V: TRBV7-9
D: -
CDR3: CASSLGGIHTIYF
DNA: TGTGCCAGCAGCTTAGGGGGGATTCACACCATATATTTT

J: TRBJ2-6
size: -
V: TRBV4-2
D: TRBD2
CDR3: CASSHEAGVFSGANVLTF
DNA: TGTGCCAGCAGCCACGAAGCGGGAGTCTTCTCTGGGGCCAACGTCCTGACTTTC

J: TRBJ1-2
size: -
V: TRBV27
D: TRBD1
CDR3: CASSYQGADYGYTF
DNA: TGTGCCAGCAGTTATCAGGGGGCAGACTATGGCTACACCTTC

J: TRBJ2-2
size: -
V: TRBV10-3
D: -
CDR3: CAIASRGIANTGELFF
DNA: TGTGCCATCGCCTCGCGGGGCATCGCGAACACCGGGGAGCTGTTTTTT

J: TRBJ1-5
size: -
V: TRBV19
D: -
CDR3: CASTETVSLPQHF
DNA: TGTGCCAGTACCGAGACAGTCTCTCTGCCCCAGCATTTT

J: TRBJ1-1
size: -
V: TRBV7-9
D: -
CDR3: CASSLGVTTSMNTEAFF
DNA: TGTGCCAGCAGCTTAGGCGTAACAACGTCCATGAACACTGAAGCTTTCTTT

J: TRBJ1-6
size: -
V: TRBV7-8
D: -
CDR3: CASSLSGVGSPLHF
DNA: TGTGCCAGCAGCTTGTCGGGGGTCGGTTCACCCCTCCACTTT

J: TRBJ1-5
size: -
V: TRBV19
D: TRBD1
CDR3: CASSPELTGLNQPQHF
DNA: TGTGCCAGTAGTCCCGAGTTGACAGGGCTCAATCAGCCCCAGCATTTT

J: TRBJ2-3
size: once
V: TRBV3-1/TRBV3-2
D: TRBD1
CDR3: CASSNLGPPGQGSTDTQYF
DNA: TGTGCCAGCAGCAACCTAGGCCCACCGGGACAGGGAAGCACAGATACGCAGTATTTT

J: TRBJ1-3
size: -
V: TRBV11-2
D: -
CDR3: CASSAGTQPGNTIYF
DNA: TGTGCCAGCAGCGCGGGGACACAGCCTGGAAACACCATATATTTT

J: TRBJ1-3
size: -
V: TRBV29-1
D: -
CDR3: CSVELFLSGNTIYF
DNA: TGCAGCGTTGAGTTGTTTCTCTCTGGAAACACCATATATTTT

J: TRBJ1-2
size: -
V: TRBV5-1
D: -
CDR3: CASSLVESPNYGYTF
DNA: TGCGCCAGCAGCTTGGTGGAAAGTCCTAACTATGGCTACACCTTC

J: TRBJ1-1
size: -
V: TRBV18
D: -
CDR3: CASSPQGWETEAFF
DNA: TGTGCCAGCTCACCGCAGGGATGGGAGACTGAAGCTTTCTTT

J: TRBJ2-7
size: -
V: TRBV10-1
D: TRBD1
CDR3: CASNQPMTGGFYEQYF
DNA: TGCGCCAGCAACCAGCCGATGACAGGGGGCTTCTACGAGCAGTACTTC

J: TRBJ1-1
size: -
V: TRBV27
D: -
CDR3: CASRGPLNTEAFF
DNA: TGTGCCAGCAGGGGGCCACTGAACACTGAAGCTTTCTTT

J: TRBJ2-7
size: -
V: TRBV10-3
D: -
CDR3: CAIRSATSYEQYF
DNA: TGTGCCATCAGGTCGGCAACCTCCTACGAGCAGTACTTC

J: TRBJ2-7
size: -
V: TRBV27
D: -
CDR3: CASSLSKGYSYEQYF
DNA: TGTGCCAGCAGTTTATCGAAGGGGTACTCCTACGAGCAGTACTTC

J: TRBJ2-7
size: -
V: TRBV24-1
D: TRBD1
CDR3: CATSDLGPTGLYEQYF
DNA: TGTGCCACCAGTGACTTGGGCCCGACAGGGCTCTACGAGCAGTACTTC

J: TRBJ2-1
size: -
V: TRBV27
D: TRBD1
CDR3: CASRQTGGWLAAINEQFF
DNA: TGTGCCAGCAGACAGACAGGGGGGTGGCTAGCGGCGATCAATGAGCAGTTCTTC

J: TRBJ1-1
size: few
V: TRBV10-2
D: -
CDR3: CASRDWAEAFF
DNA: TGCGCCAGCAGAGACTGGGCTGAAGCTTTCTTT

J: TRBJ2-3
size: -
V: TRBV24-1
D: TRBD1
CDR3: CATSDFRQGSRGRDTQYF
DNA: TGTGCCACCAGTGATTTCCGACAGGGCTCAAGGGGTCGAGATACGCAGTATTTT

J: TRBJ2-1
size: -
V: TRBV6-5
D: -
CDR3: CASSYPALGEQFF
DNA: TGTGCCAGCAGTTACCCCGCTTTAGGTGAGCAGTTCTTC

J: TRBJ2-7
size: once
V: TRBV6-5
D: -
CDR3: CASREQTYEQYF
DNA: TGTGCCAGCAGGGAGCAAACCTACGAGCAGTACTTC

J: TRBJ2-3
size: -
V: TRBV7-9
D: TRBD2
CDR3: CASSRWTSGRAADTQYF
DNA: TGTGCCAGCAGCCGCTGGACTAGCGGGAGGGCCGCAGATACGCAGTATTTT

J: TRBJ2-1
size: -
V: TRBV7-3
D: TRBD2
CDR3: CASSTYGGDSYNEQFF
DNA: TGTGCCAGCAGCACCTACGGGGGGGACTCCTACAATGAGCAGTTCTTC

J: TRBJ1-1
size: -
V: TRBV19
D: -
CDR3: CASSLPLPGDTEAFF
DNA: TGTGCCAGTAGTCTCCCCCTTCCGGGGGACACTGAAGCTTTCTTT